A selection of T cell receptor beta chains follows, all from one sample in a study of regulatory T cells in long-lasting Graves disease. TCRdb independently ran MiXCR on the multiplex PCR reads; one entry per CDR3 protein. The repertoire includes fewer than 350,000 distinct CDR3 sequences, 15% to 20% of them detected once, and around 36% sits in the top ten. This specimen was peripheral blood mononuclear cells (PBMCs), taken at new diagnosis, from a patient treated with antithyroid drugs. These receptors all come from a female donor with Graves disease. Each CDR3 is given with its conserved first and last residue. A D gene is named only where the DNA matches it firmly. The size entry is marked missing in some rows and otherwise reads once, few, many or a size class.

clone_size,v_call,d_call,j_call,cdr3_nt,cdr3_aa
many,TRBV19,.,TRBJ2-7,TGTGCCAGTAGTGGGGGCGGGGGCCCTTCCTACGAGCAGTACTTC,CASSGGGGPSYEQYF
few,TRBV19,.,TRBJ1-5,TGTGCCAGTAGTATAGATCTGTCGTTTGGGCAGCCCCAGCATTTT,CASSIDLSFGQPQHF
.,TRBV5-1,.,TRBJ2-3,TGCGCCAGCGCCTCGGGTAGCGGATACACAGATACGCAGTATTTT,CASASGSGYTDTQYF
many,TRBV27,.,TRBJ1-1,TGTGCCAGCAGTTTATTCCCGGCATCTTCTGAAGCTTTCTTT,CASSLFPASSEAFF
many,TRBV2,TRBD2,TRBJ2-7,TGTGCCAGCAACCCCCTAGCGGGAGGAACCTACGAGCAGTACTTC,CASNPLAGGTYEQYF
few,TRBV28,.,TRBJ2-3,TGTGCCACCGAGTGGGTCGGGGCAGATACGCAGTATTTT,CATEWVGADTQYF
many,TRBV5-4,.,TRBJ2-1,TGTGCCAGCAGCCCCAGTGGACTGAGCTCCTACAATGAGCAGTTCTTC,CASSPSGLSSYNEQFF
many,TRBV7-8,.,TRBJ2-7,TGTGCCAGCAGCCCGCGGCATCTAGGCGGAAGCTCCTACGAGCAGTACTTC,CASSPRHLGGSSYEQYF
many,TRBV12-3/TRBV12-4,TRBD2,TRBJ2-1,TGTGCCAGCAGTCCCCGCGGGGGGGCCAGCTCCTACAATGAGCAGTTCTTC,CASSPRGGASSYNEQFF
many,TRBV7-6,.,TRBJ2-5,TGTGCCAGCAGCCCCAGATCACCTTCCAGGTGGGAGACCCAGTACTTC,CASSPRSPSRWETQYF
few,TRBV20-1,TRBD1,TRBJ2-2,TGCAGTGCTAGGGACAGGCGCACCGGGGAGCTGTTTTTT,CSARDRRTGELFF
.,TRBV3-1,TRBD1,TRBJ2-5,TGTGCCAGCAGTTCGACAGGGGGAGAGACCCAGTACTTC,CASSSTGGETQYF
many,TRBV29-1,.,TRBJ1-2,TGCAGCGTGCTGGAAGACTATGGCTACACCTTC,CSVLEDYGYTF
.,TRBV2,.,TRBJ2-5,TGTGCCAGCAGTTTCGGCCCAGAACAGACCCAGTACTTC,CASSFGPEQTQYF
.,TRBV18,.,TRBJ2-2,TGTGCCAGCTCACGAGGGCGGACGAACACCGGGGAGCTGTTTTTT,CASSRGRTNTGELFF
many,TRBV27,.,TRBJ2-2,TGTGCCAGCAGTTTAGGGCGGGCCGGGGAGCTGTTTTTT,CASSLGRAGELFF
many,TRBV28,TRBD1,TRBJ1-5,TGTGCCACCCGACAGGGTCAGCCCCAGCATTTT,CATRQGQPQHF
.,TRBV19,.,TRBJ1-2,TGTGCCAGTAGTATAGACAGGGGAGGCTATGGCTACACCTTC,CASSIDRGGYGYTF
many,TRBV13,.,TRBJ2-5,TGTGCCAGCAGCTTGGAACCCATTGGGGCACAAGAGACCCAGTACTTC,CASSLEPIGAQETQYF
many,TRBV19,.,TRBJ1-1,TGTGCCAGTAGATGGAGGGGGGGCGAGGACACTGAAGCTTTCTTT,CASRWRGGEDTEAFF
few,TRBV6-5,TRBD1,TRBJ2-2,TGTGCCAGCAGTTACGGGACAGGGAAGTACACCGGGGAGCTGTTTTTT,CASSYGTGKYTGELFF
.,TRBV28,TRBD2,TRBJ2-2,TGTGCCAGCAGGGGGCCGGGACTAGCGAACACCGGGGAGCTGTTTTTT,CASRGPGLANTGELFF
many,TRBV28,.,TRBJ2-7,TGTGCCAGCAGTTTATTCCGGGGGATAGGCCTCGAGCAGTACTTC,CASSLFRGIGLEQYF
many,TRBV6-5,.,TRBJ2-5,TGTGCCAGCAGTTACTCTGGAGATGGAGTACACGAGACCCAGTACTTC,CASSYSGDGVHETQYF
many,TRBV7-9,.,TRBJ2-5,TGTGCCAGCAAATTAGGCGGCTGGGGGCAAGAGACCCAGTACTTC,CASKLGGWGQETQYF
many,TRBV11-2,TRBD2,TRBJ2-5,TGTGCCAGCAGCTCTAGCGGGAGAGGAGAGACCCAGTACTTC,CASSSSGRGETQYF
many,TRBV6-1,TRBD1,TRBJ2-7,TGTGCCAGCAGTGGCACTAGACCGGGACAGGGCTTTTACGAGCAGTACTTC,CASSGTRPGQGFYEQYF
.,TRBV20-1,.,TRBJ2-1,TGCAGTGCTAGAGATTTCAGCGGCAATGAGCAGTTCTTC,CSARDFSGNEQFF
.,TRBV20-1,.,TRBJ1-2,TGCAGTGCCTTACGACATCCTCGGGGCTACACCTTC,CSALRHPRGYTF
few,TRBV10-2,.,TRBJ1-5,TGCGCCAGCAGTGCACGGGCAGCGGGCAATCAGCCCCAGCATTTT,CASSARAAGNQPQHF
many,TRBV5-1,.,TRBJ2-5,TGCGCCAGCAGCTTGGTGCGGGATGCCCAAGAGACCCAGTACTTC,CASSLVRDAQETQYF
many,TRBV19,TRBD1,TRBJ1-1,TGTGCCAGTTGGAATCCGGGACAGGGGGCCTTGGGATCTGAAGCTTTCTTT,CASWNPGQGALGSEAFF
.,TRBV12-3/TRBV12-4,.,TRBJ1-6,TGTGCCAGCACCCAAGGGGACTACTATAATTCACCCCTCCACTTT,CASTQGDYYNSPLHF
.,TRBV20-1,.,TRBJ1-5,TGCAGTGCAACGGGACATAATAGCAATCAGCCCCAGCATTTT,CSATGHNSNQPQHF
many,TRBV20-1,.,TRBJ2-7,TGCAGTGCCTCCACAGGGAGGGCCAGCGAGCAGTACTTC,CSASTGRASEQYF
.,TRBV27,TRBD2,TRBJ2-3,TGTGCCAGCAGTCAAGCGGGATTCCCCGATACGCAGTATTTT,CASSQAGFPDTQYF
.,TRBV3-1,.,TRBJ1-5,TGTGCCAGCAGCCCCGTCCCGCGGGGACAGCCCCAGCATTTT,CASSPVPRGQPQHF
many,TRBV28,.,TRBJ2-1,TGTGCCAGCAGTTTTTTAGCGGATGAGCAGTTCTTC,CASSFLADEQFF